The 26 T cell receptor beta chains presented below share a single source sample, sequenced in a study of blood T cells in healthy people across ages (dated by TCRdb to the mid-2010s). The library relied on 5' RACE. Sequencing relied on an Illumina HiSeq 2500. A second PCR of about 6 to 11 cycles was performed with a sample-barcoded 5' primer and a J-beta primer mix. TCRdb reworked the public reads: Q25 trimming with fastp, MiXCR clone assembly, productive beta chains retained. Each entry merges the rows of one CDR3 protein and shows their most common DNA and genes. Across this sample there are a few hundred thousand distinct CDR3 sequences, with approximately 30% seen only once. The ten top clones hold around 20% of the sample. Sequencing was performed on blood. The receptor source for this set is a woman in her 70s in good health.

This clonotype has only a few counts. The CDR3 loop is CASSFPGYGYTF. The CDR3 bases are TGTGCCAGCAGCTTCCCCGGCTATGGCTACACCTTC. The chain recombines TRBV7-2 with TRBJ1-2; D is undetermined. Germline assignment: CDR1 SGHTA and CDR2 FQGNSA. Trimming removed 3 bases at V and 4 bases at J, with 6 bases between. The length of the CDR3 is 12 residues. Filled out from reference TRBV7-2 and TRBJ1-2, the complete variable domain reads GAGVSQSPSNKVTEKGKDVELRCDPISGHTALYWYRQSLGQGLEFLIYFQGNSAPDKSGLPSDRFSAERTGGSVSTLTIQRTQQEDSAVYLCASSFPGYGYTFGSGTRLTVV.

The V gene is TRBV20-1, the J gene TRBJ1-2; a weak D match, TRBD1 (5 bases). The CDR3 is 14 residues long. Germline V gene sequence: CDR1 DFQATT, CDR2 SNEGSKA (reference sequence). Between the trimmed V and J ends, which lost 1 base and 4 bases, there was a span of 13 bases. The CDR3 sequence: CSARGGRDGYGYTF. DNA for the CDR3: TGCAGTGCTAGAGGGGGGAGGGATGGCTATGGCTACACCTTC.

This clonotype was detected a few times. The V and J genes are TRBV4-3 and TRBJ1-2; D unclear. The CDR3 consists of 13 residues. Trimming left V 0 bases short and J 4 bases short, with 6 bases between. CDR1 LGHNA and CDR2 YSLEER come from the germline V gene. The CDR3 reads CASSQDDGYGYTF. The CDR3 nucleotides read TGCGCCAGCAGCCAAGATGACGGCTATGGCTACACCTTC.

This chain's CDR3 is CASSLVFGWEQYF. CDR3 in DNA: TGTGCCAGCAGCTTAGTGTTCGGATGGGAGCAGTACTTC. The chain is built from TRBV7-8 and TRBJ2-7; unclear D gene. This CDR3 has 13 amino acids. Germline V gene sequence: CDR1 SGHVS, CDR2 FQNEAQ. V was shortened by 1 base and J by 7 bases, with 11 bases between the two germline ends.

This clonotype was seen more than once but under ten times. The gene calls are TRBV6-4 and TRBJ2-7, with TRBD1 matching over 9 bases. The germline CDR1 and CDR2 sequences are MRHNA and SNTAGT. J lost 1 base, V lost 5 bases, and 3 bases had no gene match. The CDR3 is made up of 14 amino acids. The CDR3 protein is CASSPDRGSYEQYF. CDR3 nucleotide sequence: TGTGCCAGCAGTCCCGACAGGGGGTCCTACGAGCAGTACTTC.

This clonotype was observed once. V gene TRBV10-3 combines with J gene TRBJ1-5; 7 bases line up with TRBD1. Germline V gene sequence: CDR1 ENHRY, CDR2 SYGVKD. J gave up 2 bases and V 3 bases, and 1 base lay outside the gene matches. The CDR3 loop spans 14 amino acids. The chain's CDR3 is CAISEGGGNQPQHF. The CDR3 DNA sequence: TGTGCCATCAGTGAAGGGGGCGGCAATCAGCCCCAGCATTTT.

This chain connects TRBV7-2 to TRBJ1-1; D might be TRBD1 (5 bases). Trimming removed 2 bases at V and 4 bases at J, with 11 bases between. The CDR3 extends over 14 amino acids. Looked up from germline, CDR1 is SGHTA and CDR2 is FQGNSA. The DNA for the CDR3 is TGTGCCAGCAGCTTAATTGTGGGGGGCACTGAAGCTTTCTTT. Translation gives CASSLIVGGTEAFF.

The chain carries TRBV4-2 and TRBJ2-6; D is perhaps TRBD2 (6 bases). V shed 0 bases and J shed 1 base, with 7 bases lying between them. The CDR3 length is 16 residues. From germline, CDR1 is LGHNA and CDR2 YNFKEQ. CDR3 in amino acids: CASSQEGGSGANVLTF. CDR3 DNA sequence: TGTGCCAGCAGCCAAGAAGGAGGGTCTGGGGCCAACGTCCTGACTTTC.

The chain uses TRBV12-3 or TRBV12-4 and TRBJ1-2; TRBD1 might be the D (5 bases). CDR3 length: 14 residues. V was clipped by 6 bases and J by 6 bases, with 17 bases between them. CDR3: CASSLKQASHGYTF. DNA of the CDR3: TGTGCCAGCAGCCTTAAACAGGCATCCCATGGCTACACCTTC.

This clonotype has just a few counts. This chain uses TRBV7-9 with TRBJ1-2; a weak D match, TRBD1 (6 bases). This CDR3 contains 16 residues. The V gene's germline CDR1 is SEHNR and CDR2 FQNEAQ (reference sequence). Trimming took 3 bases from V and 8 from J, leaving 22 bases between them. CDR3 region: CASSFNNPGTRGGYTF. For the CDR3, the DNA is TGTGCCAGCAGCTTTAATAACCCTGGGACAAGAGGAGGCTACACCTTC. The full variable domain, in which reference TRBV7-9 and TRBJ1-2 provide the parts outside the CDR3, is DTGVSQNPRHKITKRGQNVTFRCDPISEHNRLYWYRQTLGQGPEFLTYFQNEAQLEKSRLLSDRFSAERPKGSFSTLEIQRTEQGDSAMYLCASSFNNPGTRGGYTFGSGTRLTVV.

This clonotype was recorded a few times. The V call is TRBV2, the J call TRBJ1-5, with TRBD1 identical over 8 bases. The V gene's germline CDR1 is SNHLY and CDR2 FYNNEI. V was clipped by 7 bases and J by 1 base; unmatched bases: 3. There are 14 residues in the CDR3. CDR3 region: CASNSGGSNQPQHF. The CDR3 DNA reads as TGTGCCAGCAATTCAGGGGGCAGCAATCAGCCCCAGCATTTT.

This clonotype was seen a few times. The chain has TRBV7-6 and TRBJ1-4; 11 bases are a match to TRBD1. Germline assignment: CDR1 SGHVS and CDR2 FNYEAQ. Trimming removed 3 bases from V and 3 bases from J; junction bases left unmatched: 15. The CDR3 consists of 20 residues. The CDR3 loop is CASSLVPDRGRVGANEKLFF. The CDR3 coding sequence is TGTGCCAGCAGCTTGGTCCCGGACAGGGGGCGCGTGGGCGCTAATGAAAAACTGTTTTTT.

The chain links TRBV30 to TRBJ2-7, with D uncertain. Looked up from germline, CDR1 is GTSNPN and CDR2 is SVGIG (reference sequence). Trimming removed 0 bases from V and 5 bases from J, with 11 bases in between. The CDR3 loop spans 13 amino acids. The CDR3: CAWSVGLINEQYF. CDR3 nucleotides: TGTGCCTGGAGTGTGGGGTTAATAAACGAGCAGTACTTC.

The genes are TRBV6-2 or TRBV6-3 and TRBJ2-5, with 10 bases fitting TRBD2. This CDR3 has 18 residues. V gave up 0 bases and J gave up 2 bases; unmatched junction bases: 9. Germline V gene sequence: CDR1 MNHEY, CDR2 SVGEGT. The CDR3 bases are TGTGCCAGCAGTTACTCGTCTAGCGGGGGTGCGCGACAAGAGACCCAGTACTTC. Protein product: CASSYSSSGGARQETQYF.

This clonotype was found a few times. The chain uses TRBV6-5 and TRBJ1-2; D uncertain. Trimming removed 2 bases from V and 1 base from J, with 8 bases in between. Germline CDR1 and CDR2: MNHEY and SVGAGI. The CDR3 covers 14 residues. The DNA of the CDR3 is TGTGCCAGCAGTTACAGGCAGAATAACTATGGCTACACCTTC. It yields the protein CASSYRQNNYGYTF.

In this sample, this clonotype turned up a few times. CDR3 sequence: CASRRTANEKLFF. CDR3 DNA sequence: TGTGCCAGCAGAAGGACGGCTAATGAAAAACTGTTTTTT. The rearrangement links TRBV6-5 to TRBJ1-4, with D unclear. The CDR3 sequence is 13 residues long. CDR1 MNHEY and CDR2 SVGAGI come from the germline V gene. V lost 6 bases and J 3 bases, leaving 8 bases between the germline ends.

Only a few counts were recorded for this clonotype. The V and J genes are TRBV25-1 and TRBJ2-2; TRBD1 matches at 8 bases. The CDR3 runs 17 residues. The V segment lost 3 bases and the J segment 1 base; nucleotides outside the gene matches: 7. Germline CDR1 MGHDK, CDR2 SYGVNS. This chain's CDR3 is CASSDPRGQGNTGELFF. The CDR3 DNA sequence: TGTGCCAGCAGTGACCCTCGAGGACAGGGGAACACCGGGGAGCTGTTTTTT.

CDR3 coding DNA: TGTGCCAGCAGCCAAGGGAATAGCCTAAAGGGGGTGACTAATGAAAAACTGTTTTTT. This encodes CASSQGNSLKGVTNEKLFF. The chain has TRBV4-2 and TRBJ1-4; a possible D gene is TRBD1 (6 bases). The V and J ends lost 1 base and 2 bases respectively, with 20 bases between them. From germline, CDR1 is LGHNA and CDR2 YNFKEQ. The CDR3 is 19 amino acids.

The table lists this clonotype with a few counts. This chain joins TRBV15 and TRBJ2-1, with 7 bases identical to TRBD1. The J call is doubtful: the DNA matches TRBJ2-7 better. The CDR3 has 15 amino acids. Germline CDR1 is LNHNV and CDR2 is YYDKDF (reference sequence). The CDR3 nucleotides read TGTGCCACCAGCAGAGATATGGACAGGACCTACGAGCAGTACTTC. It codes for CATSRDMDRTYEQYF.

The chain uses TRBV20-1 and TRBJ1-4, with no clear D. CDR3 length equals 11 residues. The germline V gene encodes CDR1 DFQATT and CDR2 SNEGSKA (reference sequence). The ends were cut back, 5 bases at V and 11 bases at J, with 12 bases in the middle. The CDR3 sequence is CSASSITKLFF. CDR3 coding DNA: TGCAGTGCTTCCAGCATCACTAAACTGTTTTTT.

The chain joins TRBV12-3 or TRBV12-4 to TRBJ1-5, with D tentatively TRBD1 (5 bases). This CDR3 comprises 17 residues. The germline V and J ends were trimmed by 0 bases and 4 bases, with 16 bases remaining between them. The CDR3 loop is CASSLALGRQGNQPQHF. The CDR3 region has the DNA TGTGCCAGCAGTTTAGCGCTCGGTCGGCAGGGTAATCAGCCCCAGCATTTT.

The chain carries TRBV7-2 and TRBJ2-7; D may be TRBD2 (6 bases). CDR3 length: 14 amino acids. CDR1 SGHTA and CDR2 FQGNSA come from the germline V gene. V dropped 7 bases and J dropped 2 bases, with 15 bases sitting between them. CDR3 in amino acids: CASKGAGGAYEQYF. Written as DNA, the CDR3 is TGTGCCAGCAAAGGGGCCGGGGGTGCCTACGAGCAGTACTTC. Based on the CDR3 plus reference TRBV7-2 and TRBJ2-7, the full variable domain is GAGVSQSPSNKVTEKGKDVELRCDPISGHTALYWYRQSLGQGLEFLIYFQGNSAPDKSGLPSDRFSAERTGGSVSTLTIQRTQQEDSAVYLCASKGAGGAYEQYFGPGTRLTVT.

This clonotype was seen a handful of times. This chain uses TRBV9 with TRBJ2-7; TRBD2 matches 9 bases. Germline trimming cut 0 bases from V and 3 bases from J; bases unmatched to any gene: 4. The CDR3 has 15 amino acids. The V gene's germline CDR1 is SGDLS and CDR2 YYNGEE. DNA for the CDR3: TGTGCCAGCAGCGTAGGGCTAGCGGGGAACTACGAGCAGTACTTC. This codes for CASSVGLAGNYEQYF.

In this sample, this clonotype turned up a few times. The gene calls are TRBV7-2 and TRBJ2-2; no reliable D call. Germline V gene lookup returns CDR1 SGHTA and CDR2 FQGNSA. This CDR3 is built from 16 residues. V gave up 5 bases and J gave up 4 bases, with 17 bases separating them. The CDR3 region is CASSLLRVATTGELFF. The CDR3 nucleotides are TGTGCCAGCAGCCTACTAAGGGTCGCGACCACCGGGGAGCTGTTTTTT. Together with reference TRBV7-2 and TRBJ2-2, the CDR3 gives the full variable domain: GAGVSQSPSNKVTEKGKDVELRCDPISGHTALYWYRQSLGQGLEFLIYFQGNSAPDKSGLPSDRFSAERTGGSVSTLTIQRTQQEDSAVYLCASSLLRVATTGELFFGEGSRLTVL.

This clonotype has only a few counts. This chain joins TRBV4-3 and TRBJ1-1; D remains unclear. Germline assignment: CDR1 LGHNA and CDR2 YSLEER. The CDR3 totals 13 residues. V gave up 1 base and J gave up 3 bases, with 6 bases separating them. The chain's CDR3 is CASSQAVDTEAFF. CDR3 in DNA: TGCGCCAGCAGCCAAGCTGTGGACACTGAAGCTTTCTTT.

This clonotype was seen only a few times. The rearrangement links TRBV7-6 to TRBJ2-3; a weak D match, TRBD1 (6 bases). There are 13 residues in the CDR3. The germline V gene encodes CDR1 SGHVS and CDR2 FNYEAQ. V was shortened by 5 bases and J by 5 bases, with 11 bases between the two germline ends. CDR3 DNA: TGTGCCAGCAGCCCAGGGGTACGAGATACGCAGTATTTT. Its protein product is CASSPGVRDTQYF.